This T cell receptor (beta chain) was identified during a study of cytomegalovirus exposure and HLA in healthy donors. This clone was seen a handful of times. Use of 60 Vbeta and 13 Jbeta primers characterized the PCR. Sequencing was performed with immunoSEQ multiplex PCR; in TCRdb, only in-frame clones are kept and a portion is missing. The data show under 150,000 clones, 73% seen once. This CDR3 contains 14 residues. Trimming removed 1 base at V and 3 bases at J, with 7 bases between. Germline CDR1 reads SGHVS; CDR2 reads FQNEAQ. This chain joins TRBV7-8 and TRBJ1-5; D unclear. This TCR was recovered from a human donor in good health. What was sequenced was PBMCs. Here the CDR3 DNA reads TGTGCCAGCAGCTTAGTCGCGGACAATCAGCCCCAGCATTTT. Amino acid sequence: CASSLVADNQPQHF.